These 32 T cell receptor beta chains were all obtained from the same sample, sequenced in a study of T-cell reconstitution after alpha-beta-depleted transplantation in children. The TCRbeta library was prepared with unique molecular identifiers. TCRdb re-derived calls from the PCR reads in MiXCR, one entry per CDR3 protein. Among under 300,000 distinct CDR3 sequences listed, around 10% were seen once. The sequenced sample was peripheral blood, obtained 180 days after TCRalphabeta/CD19-depleted stem cell transplant. These receptors all stem from a male patient aged 2-15 years who had a stem cell transplant for chronic granulomatous disease, so the T cells may come from the graft donor.

This clonotype was counted at least ten times. The chain couples TRBV11-3 to TRBJ2-4, with TRBD1 identical over 8 bases. V shed 6 bases and J 7 bases; nucleotides not matched to a gene: 11. This CDR3 has 15 residues. CDR1 and CDR2 from the germline V gene are SGHNT and YENEEA. CDR3 in amino acids: CASSDRGGVSNIQYF. DNA for the CDR3: TGTGCCAGCAGTGACAGGGGAGGAGTAAGCAACATTCAGTACTTC.

This clonotype was picked up many times. This chain joins TRBV6-1 and TRBJ2-2; 7 nucleotides align to TRBD1. The V gene end was trimmed by 8 bases and the J gene end by 5 bases; junction bases not matched to a gene: 17. CDR3 length: 17 residues. Germline assignment: CDR1 MNHNS and CDR2 SASEGT. CDR3 sequence: CASPTSQGQINTGELFF. The CDR3 nucleotides read TGTGCCAGCCCTACAAGCCAGGGACAGATTAATACCGGGGAGCTGTTTTTT.

This clonotype was seen at least ten times. The chain joins TRBV5-1 to TRBJ1-1; tentatively, D is TRBD1 (6 bases). This CDR3 contains 17 residues. V was pared by 0 bases and J by 3 bases, with 18 bases between. Germline V gene sequence: CDR1 SGHRS, CDR2 YFSETQ. The CDR3 here is CASSLAGFGGADTEAFF. The DNA of the CDR3 is TGCGCCAGCAGCTTGGCCGGTTTCGGGGGGGCGGACACTGAAGCTTTCTTT.

This clonotype has just a few counts. The chain is built from TRBV19 and TRBJ2-7, with 7 bases lining up with TRBD2. Germline CDR1 is LNHDA and CDR2 is SQIVND (reference sequence). The V gene end was trimmed by 8 bases and the J gene end by 4 bases; junction bases not matched to a gene: 11. This CDR3 spans 14 amino acids. CDR3 residues: CASGPTSPPYEQYF. CDR3 sequence (DNA): TGTGCCAGTGGCCCGACTAGCCCTCCGTACGAGCAGTACTTC.

This clonotype was counted at least ten times. The rearrangement joins TRBV19 to TRBJ2-6, with D unclear. Trimming left V 6 bases short and J 0 bases short, with 9 bases between. Germline CDR1 is LNHDA and CDR2 is SQIVND (reference sequence). The CDR3 is 15 amino acids. CDR3 bases: TGTGCCAGTAGGAACGTGAACTCTGGGGCCAACGTCCTGACTTTC. Translating it yields CASRNVNSGANVLTF.

This clonotype was seen repeatedly, ten times or more. The chain has TRBV18 and TRBJ2-5; TRBD2 is a possible D gene (6 bases). V was clipped by 3 bases and J by 2 bases, with 16 bases between them. The CDR3 length is 16 residues. Per the germline V gene, CDR1 is KGHSH and CDR2 is LQKENI. The CDR3 loop reads CASSPSRDSLQETQYF. CDR3 sequence (DNA): TGTGCCAGCTCACCGTCCCGGGACTCACTACAAGAGACCCAGTACTTC.

The sample holds many counts of this clonotype. The chain couples TRBV7-2 to TRBJ2-3; 9 nucleotides agree with TRBD2. The CDR3 has 17 amino acids. V shed 1 base, J shed 1 base, and the junction held 6 bases outside the gene matches. CDR1 is SGHTA and CDR2 is FQGNSA in the germline V gene. In DNA, the CDR3 is TGTGCCAGCAGCTTAGGAGCGGGAGGCGAGGGCACAGATACGCAGTATTTT. Translation: CASSLGAGGEGTDTQYF. Combining the CDR3 with reference TRBV7-2 and TRBJ2-3 gives the whole variable domain GAGVSQSPSNKVTEKGKDVELRCDPISGHTALYWYRQSLGQGLEFLIYFQGNSAPDKSGLPSDRFSAERTGGSVSTLTIQRTQQEDSAVYLCASSLGAGGEGTDTQYFGPGTRLTVL.

This clonotype was recorded at least ten times. V usage is TRBV20-1 and J usage is TRBJ1-3; D ambiguous. V gave up 6 bases and J gave up 4 bases, with 13 bases separating them. Germline loops: CDR1 DFQATT, CDR2 SNEGSKA (reference sequence). The CDR3 consists of 13 residues. The CDR3 DNA reads TGCAGTGCCTTGGGTCCGCCGGGAAACACCATATATTTT. Translated: CSALGPPGNTIYF.

The chain employs TRBV12-3 or TRBV12-4 and TRBJ1-3; tentatively, D is TRBD1 (5 bases). V was shortened by 4 bases and J by 3 bases, with 13 bases between the two germline ends. The CDR3 extends over 15 amino acids. CDR3 DNA sequence: TGTGCCAGCAGTTGGGACGGGATTTTTGGAAACACCATATATTTT. This encodes CASSWDGIFGNTIYF.

The table lists this clonotype with many counts. The V gene is TRBV20-1, the J gene TRBJ2-5; TRBD1 agrees at 8 bases. CDR1 is DFQATT, CDR2 SNEGSKA, per germline (reference sequence). The V segment lost 7 bases and the J segment 2 bases; nucleotides outside the gene matches: 0. The CDR3 spans 11 residues. CDR3 coding DNA: TGCAGTGGGGACAGGCAAGAGACCCAGTACTTC. It encodes CSGDRQETQYF.

This clonotype has ten or more counts. The chain employs TRBV20-1 and TRBJ1-4; a possible D gene is TRBD1 (6 bases). This CDR3 is built from 14 residues. V was trimmed by 6 bases and J by 7 bases, leaving 18 bases between them. Germline V CDR1 and CDR2: DFQATT, SNEGSKA (reference sequence). CDR3 in DNA: TGCAGTGCGGACCAGGGGACGGGCCGTGAAAAACTGTTTTTT. As protein: CSADQGTGREKLFF.

This clonotype appeared many times. The V gene is TRBV20-1, the J gene TRBJ1-1; 9 nucleotides match TRBD1. This CDR3 is 17 amino acids long. Germline CDR1 DFQATT, CDR2 SNEGSKA (reference sequence). The J segment lost 1 base and the V segment lost 1 base, leaving 10 bases of the junction unmatched. As DNA, the CDR3 is TGCAGTGCTAGAGGAGACAGGGGGGTTTCTAGGAACACTGAAGCTTTCTTT. It yields the protein CSARGDRGVSRNTEAFF.

This clonotype showed up many times. The chain joins TRBV3-1 to TRBJ1-2; no firm D call. CDR1 and CDR2 (germline): LGHDT, YNNKEL (reference sequence). V was cut by 1 base and J by 3 bases, with 3 bases left in between. The length of the CDR3 is 12 residues. The CDR3 region is CASSQVDYGYTF. DNA of the CDR3: TGTGCCAGCAGCCAAGTGGACTATGGCTACACCTTC.

This clonotype has a single count. The gene calls are TRBV9 and TRBJ2-1; the match to TRBD2 covers 7 bases. Germline V lookup: CDR1 SGDLS, CDR2 YYNGEE. CDR3 length equals 15 residues. Losses at the gene ends were 0 bases for V and 4 bases for J; bases not matched to a gene: 4. The CDR3 protein is CASSVVAGEYNEQFF. The CDR3 region has the DNA TGTGCCAGCAGCGTAGTGGCGGGAGAGTACAATGAGCAGTTCTTC.

In its sample, this clonotype was seen once. This may be a read error, as it is one base from a much larger clone. The genes are TRBV5-5 and TRBJ1-4; 7 bases fit TRBD1. The CDR3 spans 15 residues. From germline, CDR1 is SGHKS and CDR2 YYEKEE (reference sequence). Germline trimming cut 4 bases from V and 6 bases from J; bases unmatched to any gene: 9. The CDR3 nucleotides are TGTGCCAGCAGCCAAACCTCAGGGGGAGATGAAAAACTGTTTTTT. Translation: CASSQTSGGDEKLFF.

This chain connects TRBV12-3 or TRBV12-4 to TRBJ2-1, with 7 bases that match TRBD2. J lost 4 bases, V lost 10 bases, and 10 bases had no gene match. The CDR3 runs 14 residues. This chain's CDR3 is CATQKAGSYNEQFF. In DNA form, the CDR3 reads TGTGCCACTCAAAAAGCGGGGTCGTACAATGAGCAGTTCTTC.

This clonotype was detected ten times or more. The chain couples TRBV9 to TRBJ1-2; no firm D call. The CDR3 loop spans 13 amino acids. Germline V gives CDR1 SGDLS, CDR2 YYNGEE. V dropped 4 bases and J dropped 8 bases, with 15 bases sitting between them. The CDR3 bases are TGTGCCAGCAGCTCCTCCCTGAGTCACGGCTACACCTTC. Its protein is CASSSSLSHGYTF.

This clonotype was observed at least ten times. This chain joins TRBV7-2 and TRBJ2-7, with 7 bases lining up with TRBD2. Germline lookup yields CDR1 SGHTA and CDR2 FQGNSA. J lost 3 bases, V lost 6 bases, and 11 bases had no gene match. The CDR3 covers 15 residues. This chain's CDR3 is CASRRTSWGNYEQYF. In DNA form, the CDR3 reads TGTGCCAGCAGACGGACTAGTTGGGGAAACTACGAGCAGTACTTC.

This clonotype was seen at least ten times. This chain connects TRBV12-3 or TRBV12-4 to TRBJ2-4; the D gene is possibly TRBD1 (6 bases). The CDR3 is 13 amino acids. V was shortened by 4 bases and J by 6 bases, with 10 bases between the two germline ends. The CDR3 protein is CASSSTGGNIQYF. The CDR3 region has the DNA TGTGCCAGCAGTTCGACAGGTGGAAACATTCAGTACTTC.

This clonotype was seen a handful of times. The chain has TRBV3-1 and TRBJ2-7, with 8 bases aligning to TRBD2. The CDR3 sequence is 15 residues long. The ends lost 4 bases at V and 4 bases at J; junction bases unmatched: 9. Germline CDR1 and CDR2: LGHDT and YNNKEL (reference sequence). CDR3: CASSRQRENKYEQYF. CDR3 coding DNA: TGTGCCAGCAGCCGTCAGCGGGAGAATAAGTACGAGCAGTACTTC.

This clonotype has at least ten counts. The CDR3 nucleotides are TGTGCCAGCAGCTTAGGGGGCGGGGTCACCTACAATGAGCAGTTCTTC. Its translation is CASSLGGGVTYNEQFF. V usage is TRBV7-2 and J usage is TRBJ2-1; a possible D gene is TRBD2 (6 bases). The CDR3 is 16 residues long. Germline assignment: CDR1 SGHTA and CDR2 FQGNSA. Trimming removed 1 base at V and 2 bases at J, with 12 bases between.

This clonotype was counted at least ten times. The chain combines TRBV7-8 with TRBJ2-7; D gene ambiguous. Per the germline V gene, CDR1 is SGHVS and CDR2 is FQNEAQ. The V end was cut by 5 bases, the J end by 5 bases, with 7 bases between. This CDR3 is built from 11 residues. The CDR3 DNA follows: TGTGCCAGCAGCGAGACCCACGAGCAGTACTTC. Its protein product is CASSETHEQYF.

This clonotype was detected many times. The V call is TRBV29-1, the J call TRBJ2-1; 7 bases match TRBD2. The CDR3 is made up of 11 amino acids. The germline gives CDR1 SQVTM, CDR2 ANQGSEA. V shed 7 bases, J shed 8 bases, and the junction held 5 bases outside the gene matches. The CDR3 DNA reads TGCAGCGCCCTAACTAGCGATGAGCAGTTCTTC. As protein: CSALTSDEQFF.

Concerning this clonotype: A much more abundant neighbour one base away suggests this may be a read error. V gene TRBV20-1 combines with J gene TRBJ1-1; possible D gene TRBD1, 5 bases. CDR3 size: 14 residues. Germline values: CDR1 DFQATT, CDR2 SNEGSKA (reference sequence). The CDR3 DNA reads as TGCAGTGCTAGAGAAGGGACCCCCAGACCTGAAGCTTCCTTT. This sequence encodes CSAREGTPRPEASF.

This clonotype was seen repeatedly, ten times or more. The rearrangement links TRBV5-1 to TRBJ2-1; TRBD2 matches at 13 bases. V lost 1 base to trimming and J lost 4 bases; unmatched junction nucleotides: 5. There are 17 residues in the CDR3. Germline assignment: CDR1 SGHRS and CDR2 YFSETQ. DNA for the CDR3: TGCGCCAGCAGCTTGACCTGGACTAGCGGGGGATACAATGAGCAGTTCTTC. Amino acid sequence: CASSLTWTSGGYNEQFF.

As concerns this clonotype: A clone one base away is much larger, so this may be a read error. This sequence joins TRBV11-1 and TRBJ2-5, with 16 bases aligning to TRBD2. The CDR3 loop spans 18 amino acids. CDR1 and CDR2 (germline): SGHAT, FQDESV (reference sequence). The CDR3 DNA follows: TGTGCCAGCGGCTTAGGGACTAGCGGGAGGGCCGACCAAGAGACCCAGTACTTC. Protein: CASGLGTSGRADQETQYF.

This clonotype was picked up many times. The CDR3 nucleotides are TGTGCCAGCAGCCTAAGTCAAGGTGTCACTTACGAGCAGTACTTC. This translates into CASSLSQGVTYEQYF. The chain has TRBV7-2 and TRBJ2-7; no clear D gene. V lost 5 bases and J 4 bases, leaving 18 bases between the germline ends. Germline-derived CDR1 and CDR2 are SGHTA and FQGNSA. The CDR3 consists of 15 residues. The full variable domain, with the rest looked up from reference TRBV7-2 and TRBJ2-7, is GAGVSQSPSNKVTEKGKDVELRCDPISGHTALYWYRQSLGQGLEFLIYFQGNSAPDKSGLPSDRFSAERTGGSVSTLTIQRTQQEDSAVYLCASSLSQGVTYEQYFGPGTRLTVT.

There are many counts of this clonotype. A much bigger clone sits one base away, suggesting this may be a read error. This sequence joins TRBV6-6 and TRBJ2-6; 8 nucleotides align to TRBD2. V was clipped by 9 bases and J by 2 bases; unmatched bases: 6. Germline V gives CDR1 MNHNY, CDR2 SVGAGI (reference sequence). This CDR3 region has 15 residues. The CDR3 DNA reads as TGTGCCAGAAGCCCGGGGGGGGCTGGGGCCAACGTCCTGACTTTC. It is translated as CARSPGGAGANVLTF.

Here the CDR3 reads CASSQLAVRYNEQFF. The CDR3 DNA reads TGTGCCAGCAGCCAACTAGCGGTAAGATACAATGAGCAGTTCTTC. This chain uses TRBV5-6 with TRBJ2-1; 8 nucleotides line up with TRBD2. Trimming cost V 4 bases and J 4 bases; bases outside gene matches: 7. Looked up from germline, CDR1 is SGHDT and CDR2 is YYEEEE. This CDR3 spans 15 amino acids. The full variable domain, in which reference TRBV5-6 and TRBJ2-1 provide the parts outside the CDR3, is DAGVTQSPTHLIKTRGQQVTLRCSPKSGHDTVSWYQQALGQGPQFIFQYYEEEERQRGNFPDRFSGHQFPNYSSELNVNALLLGDSALYLCASSQLAVRYNEQFFGPGTRLTVL.

There are many counts of this clonotype. The chain carries TRBV5-1 and TRBJ2-2; 8 bases match TRBD2. The junction had 6 bases not matched to a gene; V was cut back by 4 bases and J by 1 base. The CDR3 has 16 residues. Per the germline V gene, CDR1 is SGHRS and CDR2 is YFSETQ. The DNA for the CDR3 is TGCGCCAGCAGCGCGCCGGGACTAGGGAACACCGGGGAGCTGTTTTTT. Protein sequence: CASSAPGLGNTGELFF.

This clonotype was picked up a small number of times. The chain recombines TRBV12-3 or TRBV12-4 with TRBJ2-1; 12 nucleotides line up with TRBD2. This CDR3 is built from 18 residues. The V segment lost 2 bases and the J segment 5 bases; nucleotides outside the gene matches: 10. This chain's CDR3 is CASSLRLAGVLPHNEQFF. In DNA, the CDR3 is TGTGCCAGCAGTTTACGACTAGCGGGGGTCCTACCCCACAATGAGCAGTTCTTC.

In this sample, this clonotype turned up many times. The chain uses TRBV21-1 and TRBJ1-4; the table's TRBD1 call for D was not verified on the DNA. TRBV21-1 is described as a pseudogene. This CDR3 comprises 17 residues. The CDR3 loop is CASSNGTGDQLNEKLFF. The CDR3 DNA sequence: TGTGCCAGCAGCAACGGGACAGGGGACCAGCTTAATGAAAAACTGTTTTTT.